The rows below give T cell receptor beta chains drawn from one sample of a study of shared T cell receptors in the human thymus. Libraries were prepared by immunoSEQ multiplex PCR; TCRdb keeps only in-frame clonotypes and omits some of them. The data show about 400,000 clones, roughly 94% seen once. Sequencing was done on a sample of thymocytes. These receptor sequences come from a human donor. The CDR3 runs from the conserved cysteine through the conserved F or W. A D gene is named only where the DNA matches it firmly. Some rows mark clone size as missing; the rest say once, few, many or name a class of expanded clone.

clone_size: once; d_call: NA; j_call: TRBJ1-2; v_call: TRBV10-3; cdr3_aa: CAIRTGSANYGYTF; cdr3_nt: TGTGCCATCAGAACAGGTTCCGCTAACTATGGCTACACCTTC
clone_size: NA; d_call: NA; j_call: TRBJ1-5; v_call: TRBV6-1; cdr3_aa: CASSESVMGGSSGGHSNQPQHF; cdr3_nt: TGTGCCAGCAGTGAAAGTGTTATGGGCGGCTCCTCAGGAGGCCATAGCAATCAGCCCCAGCATTTT
clone_size: NA; d_call: TRBD1; j_call: TRBJ2-5; v_call: TRBV4-1; cdr3_aa: CASSQDLGQGASRETQYF; cdr3_nt: TGCGCCAGCAGCCAAGATCTGGGCCAGGGGGCATCGAGAGAGACCCAGTACTTC
clone_size: NA; d_call: TRBD2; j_call: TRBJ2-7; v_call: TRBV28; cdr3_aa: CASRGLGLAGWLGEQYF; cdr3_nt: TGTGCCAGCAGGGGATTGGGACTAGCGGGGTGGTTGGGCGAGCAGTACTTC
clone_size: NA; d_call: NA; j_call: TRBJ2-1; v_call: TRBV7-7; cdr3_aa: CASSHGTGSYNEQFF; cdr3_nt: TGTGCCAGCAGCCATGGGACCGGTTCCTACAATGAGCAGTTCTTC
clone_size: NA; d_call: NA; j_call: TRBJ2-1; v_call: TRBV11-2; cdr3_aa: CASSSPLAGSYNEQFF; cdr3_nt: TGTGCCAGCAGCTCACCCCTGGCGGGCTCCTACAATGAGCAGTTCTTC
clone_size: NA; d_call: NA; j_call: TRBJ1-5; v_call: TRBV28; cdr3_aa: CASSLFGREVCNQPQHF; cdr3_nt: TGTGCCAGCAGTTTATTTGGCAGGGAGGTATGCAATCAGCCCCAGCATTTT
clone_size: NA; d_call: NA; j_call: TRBJ2-7; v_call: TRBV27; cdr3_aa: CASRLTRTDKTYEQYF; cdr3_nt: TGTGCCAGCAGGCTGACTAGGACCGATAAGACCTACGAGCAGTACTTC
clone_size: NA; d_call: NA; j_call: TRBJ2-6; v_call: TRBV7-2; cdr3_aa: CASSVGHASSGANVLTF; cdr3_nt: TGTGCCAGCAGCGTGGGACATGCCAGCTCTGGGGCCAACGTCCTGACTTTC
clone_size: NA; d_call: TRBD1; j_call: TRBJ2-1; v_call: TRBV6-5; cdr3_aa: CASRQGDQFF; cdr3_nt: TGTGCCAGCAGACAGGGGGATCAGTTCTTC
clone_size: NA; d_call: NA; j_call: TRBJ2-7; v_call: TRBV28; cdr3_aa: CASSLIPGAYEQYF; cdr3_nt: TGTGCCAGCAGTTTGATCCCCGGGGCCTACGAGCAGTACTTC
clone_size: once; d_call: NA; j_call: TRBJ2-7; v_call: TRBV28; cdr3_aa: CASSLITGGPYEQYF; cdr3_nt: TGTGCCAGCAGTTTAATCACCGGGGGGCCCTACGAGCAGTACTTC
clone_size: NA; d_call: NA; j_call: TRBJ1-2; v_call: TRBV6-6; cdr3_aa: CASSYERGYTF; cdr3_nt: TGTGCCAGCAGTTATGAGAGGGGCTACACCTTC
clone_size: NA; d_call: NA; j_call: TRBJ2-2; v_call: TRBV7-3; cdr3_aa: CASSLNEGWTNTGELFF; cdr3_nt: TGTGCCAGCAGCTTAAATGAGGGTTGGACGAACACCGGGGAGCTGTTTTTT
clone_size: NA; d_call: NA; j_call: TRBJ2-3; v_call: TRBV29-1; cdr3_aa: CSALGGRVFTDTQYF; cdr3_nt: TGCAGCGCGCTAGGGGGGCGCGTCTTTACAGATACGCAGTATTTT